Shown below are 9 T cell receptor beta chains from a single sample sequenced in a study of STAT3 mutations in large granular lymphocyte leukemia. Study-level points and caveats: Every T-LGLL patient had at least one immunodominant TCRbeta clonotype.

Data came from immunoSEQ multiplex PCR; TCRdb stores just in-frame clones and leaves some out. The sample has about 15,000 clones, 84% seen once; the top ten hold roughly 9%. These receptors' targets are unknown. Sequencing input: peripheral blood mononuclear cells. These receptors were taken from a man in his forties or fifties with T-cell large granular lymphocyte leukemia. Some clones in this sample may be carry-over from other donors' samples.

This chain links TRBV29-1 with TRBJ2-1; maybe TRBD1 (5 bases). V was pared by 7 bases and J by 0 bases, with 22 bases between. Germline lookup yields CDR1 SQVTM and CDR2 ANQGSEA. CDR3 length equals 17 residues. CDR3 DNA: TGCAGCGGCCGCGGTCTCCCAGGGAAGAGCTCCTACAATGAGCAGTTCTTC. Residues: CSGRGLPGKSSYNEQFF.

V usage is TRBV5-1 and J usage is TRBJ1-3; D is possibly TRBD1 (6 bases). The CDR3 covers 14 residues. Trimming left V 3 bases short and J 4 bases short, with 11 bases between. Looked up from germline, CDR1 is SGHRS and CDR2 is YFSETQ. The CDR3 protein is CASSSRGVGNTIYF. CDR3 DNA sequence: TGCGCCAGCAGCTCGAGGGGGGTAGGAAACACCATATATTTT.

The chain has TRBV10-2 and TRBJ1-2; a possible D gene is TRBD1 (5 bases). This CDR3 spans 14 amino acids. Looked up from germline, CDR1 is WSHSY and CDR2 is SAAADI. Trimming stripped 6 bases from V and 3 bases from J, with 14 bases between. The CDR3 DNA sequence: TGCGCCAGCAGCCCGCAGGGATGGGACTATGGCTACACCTTC. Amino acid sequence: CASSPQGWDYGYTF.

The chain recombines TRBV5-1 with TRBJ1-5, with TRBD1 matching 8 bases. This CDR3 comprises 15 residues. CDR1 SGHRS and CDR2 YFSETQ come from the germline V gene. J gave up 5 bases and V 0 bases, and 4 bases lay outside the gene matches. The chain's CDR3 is CASSLEDRAHQPQHF. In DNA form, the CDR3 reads TGCGCCAGCAGCTTGGAGGACAGGGCCCATCAGCCCCAGCATTTT.

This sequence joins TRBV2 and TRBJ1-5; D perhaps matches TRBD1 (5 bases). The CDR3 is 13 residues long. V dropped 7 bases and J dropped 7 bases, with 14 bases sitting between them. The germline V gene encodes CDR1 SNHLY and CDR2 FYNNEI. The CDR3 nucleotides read TGTGCCAGCACCGGGACCCAGGCCCAGCCCCAGCATTTT. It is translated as CASTGTQAQPQHF. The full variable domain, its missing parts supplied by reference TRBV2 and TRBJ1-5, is EPEVTQTPSHQVTQMGQEVILRCVPISNHLYFYWYRQILGQKVEFLVSFYNNEISEKSEIFDDQFSVERPDGSNFTLKIRSTKLEDSAMYFCASTGTQAQPQHFGDGTRLSIL.

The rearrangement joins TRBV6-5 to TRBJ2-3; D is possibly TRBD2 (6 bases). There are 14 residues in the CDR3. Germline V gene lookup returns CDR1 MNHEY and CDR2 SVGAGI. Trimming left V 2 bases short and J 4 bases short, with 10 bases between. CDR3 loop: CASSYGGKPDTQYF. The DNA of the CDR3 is TGTGCCAGCAGTTACGGCGGGAAGCCAGATACGCAGTATTTT.

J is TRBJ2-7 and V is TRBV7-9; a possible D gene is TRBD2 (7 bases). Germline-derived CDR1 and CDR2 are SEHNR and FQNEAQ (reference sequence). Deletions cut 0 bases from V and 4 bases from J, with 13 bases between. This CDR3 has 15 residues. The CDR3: CASSLAGGGAYEQYF. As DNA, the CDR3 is TGTGCCAGCAGCTTAGCCGGTGGGGGGGCGTACGAGCAGTACTTC.

CDR3 bases: TGTGCCAGCTCACCACTAAGCGGGATAATCGGCGAGCAGTACTTC. The encoded protein is CASSPLSGIIGEQYF. The V and J genes are TRBV18 and TRBJ2-7; 7 bases are a match to TRBD2. This CDR3 is built from 15 residues. Germline V gene lookup returns CDR1 KGHSH and CDR2 LQKENI. The V and J ends lost 1 base and 6 bases, in that order; junction bases with no gene match: 9. Together with reference TRBV18 and TRBJ2-7, the CDR3 gives the full variable domain: NAGVMQNPRHLVRRRGQEARLRCSPMKGHSHVYWYRQLPEEGLKFMVYLQKENIIDESGMPKERFSAEFPKEGPSILRIQQVVRGDSAAYFCASSPLSGIIGEQYFGPGTRLTVT.

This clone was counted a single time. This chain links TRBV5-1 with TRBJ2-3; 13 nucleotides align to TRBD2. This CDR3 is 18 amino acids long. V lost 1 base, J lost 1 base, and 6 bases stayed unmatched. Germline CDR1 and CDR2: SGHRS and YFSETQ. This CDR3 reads CASSLRGTSGERTDTQYF. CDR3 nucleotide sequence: TGCGCCAGCAGCTTGAGGGGGACTAGCGGGGAACGCACAGATACGCAGTATTTT.